These T cell receptor beta chains were read from a single sample in a study of control samples from healthy donors and cancer patients. Clones were read by immunoSEQ multiplex PCR, and TCRdb kept only the in-frame ones, dropping some. The sample has 400,000 to 500,000 clones; more than 80% are singletons. Sequences were obtained from PBMCs. Every receptor here comes from a man aged 40-55 years with head and neck cancer. Each CDR3 is given with its conserved first and last residue. The D gene is left open where the match is weak. A clone size is listed for some rows: how often the clone was seen (once, few, many), or a class if it is expanded.

d_gene | len | j_gene | v_gene | abundance | CDR3nt | CDR3aa
NA | 12 | TRBJ1-2 | TRBV30 | NA | TGTGCCTGGAGGCTTGGGACGGGCGGCTACACCTTC | CAWRLGTGGYTF
NA | 15 | TRBJ1-3 | TRBV6-2/TRBV6-3 | NA | TGTGCCAGCAGTTACGACGGGAGCTCTGGAAACACCATATATTTT | CASSYDGSSGNTIYF
TRBD2 | 16 | TRBJ2-1 | TRBV9 | NA | TGTGCCAGCAGCGCAGGGACTAGCCGGCCCTACAATGAGCAGTTCTTC | CASSAGTSRPYNEQFF
TRBD1 | 15 | TRBJ2-7 | TRBV9 | NA | TGTGCCAGCAGCGCCTCCGGGACAGGGGGCTACGAGCAGTACTTC | CASSASGTGGYEQYF
NA | 13 | TRBJ2-7 | TRBV6-5 | NA | TGTGCCAGCAGTTTGATAAGGGGCTACGAGCAGTACTTC | CASSLIRGYEQYF
TRBD1 | 16 | TRBJ1-3 | TRBV6-5 | NA | TGTGCCAGCAGTTACTCGGACAGGGGGCCTGGAAACACCATATATTTT | CASSYSDRGPGNTIYF
NA | 13 | TRBJ1-4 | TRBV27 | NA | TGTGCCAGCAGTTTACGGGTGGGTGAAAAACTGTTTTTT | CASSLRVGEKLFF
NA | 14 | TRBJ2-7 | TRBV7-2 | NA | TGTGCCAGCAGCTTCGACAGAAGCTCCTACGAGCAGTACTTC | CASSFDRSSYEQYF
TRBD1 | 15 | TRBJ1-6 | TRBV5-6 | NA | TGTGCCAGCAGCGCAGGACAGGGCCATAATTCACCCCTCCACTTT | CASSAGQGHNSPLHF
NA | 15 | TRBJ1-1 | TRBV10-1 | NA | TGCGCCAGCAGTGAACAGGCAGGGGAAAACACTGAAGCTTTCTTT | CASSEQAGENTEAFF
TRBD2 | 15 | TRBJ2-2 | TRBV11-3 | NA | TGTGCCAGCAGCAACCCTAGCGGGAGTGCCGGGGAGCTGTTTTTT | CASSNPSGSAGELFF
TRBD2 | 14 | TRBJ2-5 | TRBV19 | NA | TGTGCCAGTAGTATGGTAGCGGGGGAAGAGACCCAGTACTTC | CASSMVAGEETQYF
NA | 14 | TRBJ1-5 | TRBV10-2 | NA | TGCGCCAGCAGTGAGTCGGTGAGGATTCAGCCCCAGCATTTT | CASSESVRIQPQHF
NA | 14 | TRBJ1-4 | TRBV28 | NA | TGTGCCAGCAAGGTGGCAGGGATCCATGAAAAACTGTTTTTT | CASKVAGIHEKLFF
TRBD1 | 14 | TRBJ2-3 | TRBV3-1/TRBV3-2 | NA | TGTGCCAGCAGCCCACAGGGGAGCACAGATACGCAGTATTTT | CASSPQGSTDTQYF
TRBD1 | 15 | TRBJ2-3 | TRBV5-6 | NA | TGTGCCAGCAGCTTGGAAACAGGGGTGTCAGATACGCAGTATTTT | CASSLETGVSDTQYF
TRBD1 | 14 | TRBJ2-7 | TRBV29-1 | NA | TGCAGCGTTGACAGGGGGCCGAGCTCCTACGAGCAGTACTTC | CSVDRGPSSYEQYF
NA | 15 | TRBJ1-1 | TRBV6-5 | NA | TGTGCCAGCAGTTTTGCCCAGGGCGTAGGCACTGAAGCTTTCTTT | CASSFAQGVGTEAFF
NA | 14 | TRBJ1-4 | TRBV28 | NA | TGTGCCAGCAGTTTGGGGGGGGTAAATGAAAAACTGTTTTTT | CASSLGGVNEKLFF
TRBD1 | 15 | TRBJ1-5 | TRBV6-5 | once | TGTGCCAGCGGGGAGGGGGCATCTAGCAATCAGCCCCAGCATTTT | CASGEGASSNQPQHF
NA | 16 | TRBJ2-1 | TRBV6-2/TRBV6-3 | NA | TGTGCCAGCAGTCTGAGGGGACAAAACTCCTACAATGAGCAGTTCTTC | CASSLRGQNSYNEQFF
NA | 16 | TRBJ2-5 | TRBV4-2 | few | TGTGCCAGCAGCCAAGATTTCTTAGCCGGAGAAGAGACCCAGTACTTC | CASSQDFLAGEETQYF
NA | 13 | TRBJ1-3 | TRBV28 | NA | TGTGCCAGCAAGGACTGGGCTGGAAACACCATATATTTT | CASKDWAGNTIYF
TRBD1 | 15 | TRBJ2-3 | TRBV28 | NA | TGTGCCAGCAGCCCAAGGGGGCACGACACAGATACGCAGTATTTT | CASSPRGHDTDTQYF
NA | 16 | TRBJ2-7 | TRBV14 | NA | TGTGCCAGCAGCCAGTCCGGTCGTTTGGGATCCTACGAGCAGTACTTC | CASSQSGRLGSYEQYF
NA | 15 | TRBJ2-5 | TRBV18 | NA | TGTGCCAGCTCACCTATAGCGGATCGGGGAGAGACCCAGTACTTC | CASSPIADRGETQYF
NA | 18 | TRBJ1-3 | TRBV7-2 | NA | TGTGCCAGCAGCTTACCAACCGGGGGGTTTTACTCTGGAAACACCATATATTTT | CASSLPTGGFYSGNTIYF
NA | 13 | TRBJ2-4 | TRBV28 | once | TGTGCCAGCAGTTTAAGGGGGGGAATGTTCCAGTACTTC | CASSLRGGMFQYF
TRBD1 | 17 | TRBJ1-1 | TRBV6-2/TRBV6-3 | NA | TGTGCCAGCAGTTACCCCCGGGACAGGGGGCGGAATACTGAAGCTTTCTTT | CASSYPRDRGRNTEAFF
NA | 14 | TRBJ1-6 | TRBV4-1 | NA | TGCGCCAGCAGCCAAAGCTGGAACGGTTCACCCCTCCACTTT | CASSQSWNGSPLHF
NA | 13 | TRBJ1-2 | TRBV7-2 | once | TGTGCCAGCAGCTTAGGCCATAAATGGGGCTACACCTTC | CASSLGHKWGYTF
NA | 14 | TRBJ1-6 | TRBV7-2 | NA | TGTGCCAGCAGCTCCAACAGGGACGGTTCACCCCTCCACTTT | CASSSNRDGSPLHF
NA | 16 | TRBJ2-1 | TRBV24-1 | NA | TGTGCCACCAGTGATTTGGGGACCCCCGGTTTGAATGAGCAGTTCTTC | CATSDLGTPGLNEQFF
NA | 12 | TRBJ2-5 | TRBV7-8 | NA | TGTGCCAGCAGCTTCCGGGTAGAGACCCAGTACTTC | CASSFRVETQYF
NA | 15 | TRBJ1-5 | TRBV19 | NA | TGTGCCAGTAGTGCCGGGACCCTGAGGAATCAGCCCCAGCATTTT | CASSAGTLRNQPQHF
TRBD1 | 12 | TRBJ1-1 | TRBV24-1 | NA | TGTGCCACCAGTGATTATGGGACAGGGACTTTCTTT | CATSDYGTGTFF
NA | 15 | TRBJ1-1 | TRBV27 | NA | TGTGCCAGCAGGGAGCAGGTGGGTGTGGGCACTGAAGCTTTCTTT | CASREQVGVGTEAFF
TRBD1 | 17 | TRBJ2-5 | TRBV5-1 | once | TGCGCCAGCAGCTTGACCCCCCTCGGACAGGGGGCGGGGACCCAGTACTTC | CASSLTPLGQGAGTQYF
NA | 13 | TRBJ1-5 | TRBV20-1 | NA | TGCAGTGCTAGTTCTGGGGTTGATCAGCCCCAGCATTTT | CSASSGVDQPQHF
NA | 14 | TRBJ2-2 | TRBV11-2 | NA | TGTGCCAGCAGCTTAGGTCACAGCACCGGGGAGCTGTTTTTT | CASSLGHSTGELFF
TRBD2 | 17 | TRBJ2-3 | TRBV4-2 | once | TGTGCCAGCAGCCAAGAAAGAGGAGCGGGACGCACAGATACGCAGTATTTT | CASSQERGAGRTDTQYF
NA | 13 | TRBJ2-2 | TRBV24-1 | NA | TGTGCCACCAGCGGGGTGGGGACCGGGGAGCTGTTTTTT | CATSGVGTGELFF
TRBD1 | 15 | TRBJ1-1 | TRBV9 | NA | TGTGCCAGCAGCCCTCTCGACAGGGGATGGACTGAAGCTTTCTTT | CASSPLDRGWTEAFF
NA | 14 | TRBJ2-7 | TRBV15 | NA | TGTGCCACCAGCAGAGACCGAGGAAGGTACGAGCAGTACTTC | CATSRDRGRYEQYF
TRBD2 | 12 | TRBJ2-3 | TRBV6-5 | NA | TGTGCCAGCAGTCCCGGGGGGGTGACGCAGTATTTT | CASSPGGVTQYF
TRBD1 | 17 | TRBJ2-1 | TRBV11-2 | NA | TGTGCCAGCAGCCTACTCCCCGGGACAGGGGCCTACAATGAGCAGTTCTTC | CASSLLPGTGAYNEQFF
NA | 14 | TRBJ2-7 | TRBV2 | NA | TGTGCCAGCAGTGACCCCGGGGGATGGTACGAGCAGTACTTC | CASSDPGGWYEQYF
TRBD1 | 15 | TRBJ2-7 | TRBV9 | NA | TGTGCCAGCAGCGTTTCCGGGACAGCTTTCTACGAGCAGTACTTC | CASSVSGTAFYEQYF
TRBD2 | 13 | TRBJ2-7 | TRBV12-3/TRBV12-4 | NA | TGTGCCAGCACTAGCGGGAGAGCTTACGAGCAGTACTTC | CASTSGRAYEQYF
NA | 13 | TRBJ2-3 | TRBV7-3 | NA | TGTGCCAGCAGCTCCCTGCCTGGGGATACGCAGTATTTT | CASSSLPGDTQYF
NA | 16 | TRBJ2-2 | TRBV19 | NA | TGTGCCAGTACAACTTTCGCCCTGACCAACACCGGGGAGCTGTTTTTT | CASTTFALTNTGELFF
NA | 16 | TRBJ1-6 | TRBV9 | NA | TGTGCCAGCAGCCCCGGGCCGAGCTCCTATAATTCACCCCTCCACTTT | CASSPGPSSYNSPLHF
NA | 17 | TRBJ2-6 | TRBV15 | NA | TGTGCCACCAGCAGACTCCGGGCAGGGGCGGGGGCCAACGTCCTGACTTTC | CATSRLRAGAGANVLTF
NA | 17 | TRBJ1-2 | TRBV3-1/TRBV3-2 | once | TGTGCCAGCAGCCCAGGGGACGGGCCCCCATTCAACTATGGCTACACCTTC | CASSPGDGPPFNYGYTF
NA | 13 | TRBJ1-1 | TRBV12-3/TRBV12-4 | NA | TGTGCCAGCAGTTGGGCAGGGAACACTGAAGCTTTCTTT | CASSWAGNTEAFF
TRBD1 | 16 | TRBJ2-7 | TRBV5-1 | NA | TGCGCCAGCAGCTTGGGTACCGGGACAGGGTCAGTCGAGCAGTACTTC | CASSLGTGTGSVEQYF
TRBD1 | 12 | TRBJ1-2 | TRBV10-3 | NA | TGTGCCATCGGGACAGAGAACTATGGCTACACCTTC | CAIGTENYGYTF
NA | 15 | TRBJ1-5 | TRBV3-1/TRBV3-2 | once | TGTGCCAGCAGCTCCGGGTCTGGGAAGAATCAGCCCCAGCATTTT | CASSSGSGKNQPQHF
NA | 15 | TRBJ2-7 | TRBV5-6 | NA | TGTGCCAGCAGCTTGAGCGCGGACCGATCCTACGAGCAGTACTTC | CASSLSADRSYEQYF
NA | 14 | TRBJ1-1 | TRBV6-6 | once | TGTGCCAGCAGTCCCTCGGGGGATGGCACTGAAGCTTTCTTT | CASSPSGDGTEAFF